This T cell receptor (beta chain) was profiled in a study of regulatory dendritic cells for organ transplantation. Notes on this clone: Its specificity is not known.

The study, taken as a whole, reports: Memory CD8+ clonal expansion seemed more limited with regulatory than mature dendritic cells. Memory T cells were less diverse than naive, with memory CD8+ most oligoclonal.

J was trimmed by 0 bases and V by 6 bases; bases with no gene match: 11. Germline V gives CDR1 KGHSH, CDR2 LQKENI. The CDR3 length is 17 residues. Assay used: immunoSEQ multiplex PCR; TCRdb lists only in-frame clones, some missing. Found here are 15,000 to 20,000 clones, under 80% of them singletons; the top ten hold 3% to 4%. Allogeneic regulatory or mature dendritic cells were co-cultured for roughly five days with CFSE-labeled sorted T cells at 1:10. FACS sorted CD4+ or CD8+ T cells into CD45RA+ naive and CD45RO+ memory. The clonotype originates from a human donor in good health. Material: memory CD4+ T cells from blood cultured with regulatory dendritic cells. This sample's subset: CD45RO+ memory T cells. The chain recombines TRBV18 with TRBJ1-1; 9 bases match TRBD1. The CDR3 reads CASSQGQGRNLNTEAFF. CDR3 bases: TGTGCCAGCTCGCAGGGACAGGGTAGGAATTTGAACACTGAAGCTTTCTTT. The entire variable domain, with the rest obtained from reference TRBV18 and TRBJ1-1, is as follows: NAGVMQNPRHLVRRRGQEARLRCSPMKGHSHVYWYRQLPEEGLKFMVYLQKENIIDESGMPKERFSAEFPKEGPSILRIQQVVRGDSAAYFCASSQGQGRNLNTEAFFGQGTRLTVV.